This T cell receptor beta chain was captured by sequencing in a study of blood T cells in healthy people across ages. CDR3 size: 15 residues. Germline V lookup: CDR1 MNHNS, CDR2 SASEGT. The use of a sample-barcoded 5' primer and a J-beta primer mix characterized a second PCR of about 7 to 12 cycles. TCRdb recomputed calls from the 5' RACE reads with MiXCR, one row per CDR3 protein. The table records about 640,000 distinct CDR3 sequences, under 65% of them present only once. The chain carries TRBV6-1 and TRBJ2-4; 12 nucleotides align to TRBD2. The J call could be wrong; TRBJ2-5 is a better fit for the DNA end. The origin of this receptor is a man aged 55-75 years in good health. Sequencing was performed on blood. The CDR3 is CATALAGGIGETQYF. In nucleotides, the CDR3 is TGTGCCACCGCACTAGCGGGGGGAATTGGGGAGACCCAGTACTTC.